This entry concerns a single TCR beta chain. The antigen is not known. The data stem from a study of T cell responses to AZD1222 COVID-19 vaccine. CDR3 length: 16 amino acids. Trimming took 4 bases from V and 1 from J; bases not matched to a gene: 10. CDR1 is SGHRS, CDR2 YFSETQ, per germline. Sequencing was performed with immunoSEQ multiplex PCR; in TCRdb, only in-frame clones are kept and a portion is missing. The table records 40,000 to 50,000 clones, 88% of them present only once. Overall study findings and caveats: The study reported that nearly half of spike-specific TCRs target unmutated variant regions. Repertoires were obtained solely post-peak T cell response.

The V and J genes are TRBV5-1 and TRBJ1-1; 7 nucleotides line up with TRBD1. The sequenced sample was peripheral blood, obtained 28 days after the second AZD1222 dose. This sequence originates from an adult who received the AZD1222 COVID-19 vaccine. The DNA of the CDR3 is TGCGCCAGCAGCCAGGGGACAGCTAAACGGAACACTGAAGCTTTCTTT. It specifies CASSQGTAKRNTEAFF.